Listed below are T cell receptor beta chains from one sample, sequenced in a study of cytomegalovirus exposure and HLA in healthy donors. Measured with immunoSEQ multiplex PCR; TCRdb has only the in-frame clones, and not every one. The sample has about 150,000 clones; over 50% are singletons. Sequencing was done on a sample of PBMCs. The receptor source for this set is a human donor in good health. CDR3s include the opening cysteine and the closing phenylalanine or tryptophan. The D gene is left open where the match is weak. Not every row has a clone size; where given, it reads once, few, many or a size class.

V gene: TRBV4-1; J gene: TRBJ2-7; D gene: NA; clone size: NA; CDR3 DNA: TGCGCCAGCAGCCAAGTCTGGACAGCGGTCGCCGGGGAGCAGTACTTC; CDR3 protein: CASSQVWTAVAGEQYF
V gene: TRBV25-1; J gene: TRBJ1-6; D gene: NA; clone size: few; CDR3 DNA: TGTGCCAGCAGTGAGTCCGCGGGGGGCATCCCACCCCTCCACTTT; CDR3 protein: CASSESAGGIPPLHF
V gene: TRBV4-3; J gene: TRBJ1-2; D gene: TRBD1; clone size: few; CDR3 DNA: TGCGCCAGCAGCCAGGGTGGGACAGCCTATGGCTACACCTTC; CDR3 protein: CASSQGGTAYGYTF
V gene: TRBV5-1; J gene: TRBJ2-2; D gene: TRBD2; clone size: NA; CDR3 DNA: TGCGCCAGCAGCTTGTCCGCGGGAGGGCCCGGGACCGGGGAGCTGTTTTTT; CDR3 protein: CASSLSAGGPGTGELFF
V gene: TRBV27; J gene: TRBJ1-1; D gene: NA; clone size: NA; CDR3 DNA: TGTGCCAGCATCAATGGCCGGGGAGCTTTCTTT; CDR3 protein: CASINGRGAFF
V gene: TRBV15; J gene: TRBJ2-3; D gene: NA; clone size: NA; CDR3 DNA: TGTGCCACCAGCAGAGAGGGAGGGGGAGCCAATACGCAGTATTTT; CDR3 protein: CATSREGGGANTQYF
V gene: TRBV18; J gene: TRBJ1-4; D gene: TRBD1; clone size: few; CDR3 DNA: TGTGCCAGCTCACCAGAGGGACAGAGTAATGAAAAACTGTTTTTT; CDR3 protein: CASSPEGQSNEKLFF
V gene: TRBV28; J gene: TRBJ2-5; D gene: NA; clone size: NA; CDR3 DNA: TGTGCCAGCAGTTTAGGGCAGGGGAAGGGCACGGAGACCCAGTACTTC; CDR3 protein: CASSLGQGKGTETQYF
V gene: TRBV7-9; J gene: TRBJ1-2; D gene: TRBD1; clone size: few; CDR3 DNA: TGTGCCAGCAGCCGGACAGGGGGCGGAGATGGCTACACCTTC; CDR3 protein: CASSRTGGGDGYTF
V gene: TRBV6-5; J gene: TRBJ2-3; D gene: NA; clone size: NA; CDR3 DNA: TGTGCCAGCAGTTACTGGGCTTTCCGAGCAGATACGCAGTATTTT; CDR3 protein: CASSYWAFRADTQYF
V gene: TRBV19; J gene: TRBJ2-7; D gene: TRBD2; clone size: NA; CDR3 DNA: TGTGCCAGTAGTATAGGAGGGAGGGCTTCAGGCTACGAGCAGTACTTC; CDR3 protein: CASSIGGRASGYEQYF
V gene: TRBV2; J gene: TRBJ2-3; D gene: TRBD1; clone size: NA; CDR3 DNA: TGTGCCAGCAGTTACCTGACAGGGGGAGTAGATACGCAGTATTTT; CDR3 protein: CASSYLTGGVDTQYF
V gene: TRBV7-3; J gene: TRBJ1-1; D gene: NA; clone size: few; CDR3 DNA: TGTGCCAGCACGAGACAGATGAACACTGAAGCTTTCTTT; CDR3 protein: CASTRQMNTEAFF
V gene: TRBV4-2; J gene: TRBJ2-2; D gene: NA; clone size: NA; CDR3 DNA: TGTGCCAGCAGCCAAGATCCGGAGGGAGGCTCCGGGGAGCTGTTTTTT; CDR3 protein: CASSQDPEGGSGELFF
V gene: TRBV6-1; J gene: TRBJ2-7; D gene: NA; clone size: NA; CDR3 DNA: TGTGCCAGCAGCAGGACTTCCTACGAGCAGTACTTC; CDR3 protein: CASSRTSYEQYF
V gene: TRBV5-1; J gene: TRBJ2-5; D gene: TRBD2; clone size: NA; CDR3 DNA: TGCGCCAGCAGCTTAACTAGCGGTTTAGAGACCCAGTACTTC; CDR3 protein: CASSLTSGLETQYF
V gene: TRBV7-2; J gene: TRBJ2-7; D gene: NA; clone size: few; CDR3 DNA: TGTGCCAGCAGCCCCGGTCGGTTCTACGAGCAGTACTTC; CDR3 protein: CASSPGRFYEQYF
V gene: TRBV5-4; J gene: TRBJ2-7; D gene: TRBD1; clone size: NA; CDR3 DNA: TGTGCCAGCAGCACAAACCGGGACAGTCCCTACGAGCAGTACTTC; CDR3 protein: CASSTNRDSPYEQYF
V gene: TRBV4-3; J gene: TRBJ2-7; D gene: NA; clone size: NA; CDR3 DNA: TGCGCCAGCAGCCAAGATCTGAGCGGGCCGAACTACGAGCAGTACTTC; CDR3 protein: CASSQDLSGPNYEQYF
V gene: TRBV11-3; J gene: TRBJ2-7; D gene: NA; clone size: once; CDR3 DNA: TGTGCCAGCAGCTTAAATCTGGGCGGTGGGGGGGAGCAGTACTTC; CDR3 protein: CASSLNLGGGGEQYF
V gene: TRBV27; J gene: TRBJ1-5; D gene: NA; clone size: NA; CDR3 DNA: TGTGCCAGCAGCTTATCGTCAGTATATAGCAATCAGCCCCAGCATTTT; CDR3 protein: CASSLSSVYSNQPQHF
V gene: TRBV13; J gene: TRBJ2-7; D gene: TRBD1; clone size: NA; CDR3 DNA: TGTGCCAGCAGCCCCGGGACAGGGGCACCGCGCTTC; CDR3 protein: CASSPGTGAPRF
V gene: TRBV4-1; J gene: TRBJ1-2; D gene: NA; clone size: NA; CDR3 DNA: TGCGCCAGCAGCCATGGGGCTTCTGGCTATGGCTACACCTTC; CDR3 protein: CASSHGASGYGYTF
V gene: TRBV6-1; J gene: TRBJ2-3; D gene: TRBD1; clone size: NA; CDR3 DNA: TGTGCCAGCAGGAGGGACAGCAGCACAGATACGCAGTATTTT; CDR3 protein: CASRRDSSTDTQYF
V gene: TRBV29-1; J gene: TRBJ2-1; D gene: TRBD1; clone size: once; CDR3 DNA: TGCAGCGCAGAGACAGGGGGCTACAATGAGCAGTTCTTC; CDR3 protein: CSAETGGYNEQFF
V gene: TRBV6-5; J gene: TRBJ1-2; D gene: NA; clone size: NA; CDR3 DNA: TGTGCCAGCAGTTCTTGGGGGGGTGGGGACTATGGCTACACCTTC; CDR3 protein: CASSSWGGGDYGYTF
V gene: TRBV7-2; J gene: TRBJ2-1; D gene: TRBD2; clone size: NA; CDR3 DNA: TGTGCCAGCAGCTACGGACTAGGCAATGAGCAGTTCTTC; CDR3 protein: CASSYGLGNEQFF
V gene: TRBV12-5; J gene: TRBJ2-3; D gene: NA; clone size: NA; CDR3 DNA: TGTGCTAGTGGTTTGGTTCCCCCCTCTAGCACAGATACGCAGTATTTT; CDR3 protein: CASGLVPPSSTDTQYF
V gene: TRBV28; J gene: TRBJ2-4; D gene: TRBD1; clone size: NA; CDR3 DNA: TGTGCCAGCAGTTACAGGGGATGGGACATTCAGTACTTC; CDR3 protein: CASSYRGWDIQYF
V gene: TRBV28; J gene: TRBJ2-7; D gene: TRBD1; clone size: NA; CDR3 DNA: TGTGCCAGCAGTTCCGGGACAGGGGGGTCCTACGAGCAGTACTTC; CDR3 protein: CASSSGTGGSYEQYF
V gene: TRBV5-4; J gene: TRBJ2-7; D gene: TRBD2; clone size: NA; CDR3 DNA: TGTGCCAGCAGCCCGGCGGGGGGATCTAGCTCCTACGAGCAGTACTTC; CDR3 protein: CASSPAGGSSSYEQYF